This paragraph covers one T cell receptor beta chain sequence. The antigen is not known. The source of the sample is a study of cytomegalovirus exposure and HLA in healthy donors. Broader study findings: In a later analysis, roughly 17,000 TCR beta sequences were associated with HLA alleles at 0.05 false discovery rate. TCR association rates varied by HLA locus in a later analysis, with DRB1 highest and HLA-C lowest.

V was clipped by 6 bases and J by 4 bases, with 15 bases between them. This CDR3 has 14 residues. The germline CDR1 and CDR2 sequences are MNHEY and SMNVEV (reference sequence). The study ran its PCR with 60 Vbeta and 13 Jbeta primers. Study processing details: Tens of millions of unique TCR beta chains, roughly 11 million shared, were counted in a later analysis. Data came from immunoSEQ multiplex PCR; TCRdb stores just in-frame clones and leaves some out. D and trimming were read from the DNA, whereas the V and J calls and clone size are those reported in that table. Found here are around 110,000 clones, more than 65% of them singletons; the top ten hold 5% to 7%.

The gene calls are TRBV27 and TRBJ1-2; D might be TRBD1 (5 bases). The TCR was taken from a woman in her forties or fifties in good health and CMV-seropositive. The sequenced material came from PBMCs. CDR3 sequence: CASRPGTHLYGYTF. In DNA form, the CDR3 reads TGTGCCAGCAGACCAGGGACTCACCTCTATGGCTACACCTTC.